These 18 T cell receptor beta chains share one sample of origin, sequenced in a study of blood T cell repertoires in COVID-19. Sequencing used immunoSEQ multiplex PCR; TCRdb keeps in-frame clones, though not all of them. The sample lists some 320,000 clones, more than 85% seen once, with roughly 3.9% in the top ten. Sequenced sample: PBMCs or T cells enriched from blood (not recorded which). The receptors were sampled from a woman in her twenties or thirties who had been exposed to COVID-19.

The V and J genes are TRBV7-2 and TRBJ2-7; TRBD2 agrees at 9 bases. This CDR3 has 16 residues. Trimming took 2 bases from V and 5 from J; bases not matched to a gene: 10. Germline V gene data show CDR1 as SGHTA and CDR2 as FQGNSA. In DNA, the CDR3 is TGTGCCAGCAGCTTAAGGGCTAGCGGGGTTTCCGACGAGCAGTACTTC. Residues: CASSLRASGVSDEQYF.

This chain connects TRBV6-5 to TRBJ2-2, with D maybe TRBD1 (6 bases). CDR1 and CDR2 (germline): MNHEY, SVGAGI. With 6 bases removed from V and 1 base from J, the gap between germline ends came to 9 bases. CDR3 length: 14 amino acids. Here the CDR3 reads CASSQDRNTGELFF. As DNA, the CDR3 is TGTGCCAGCAGCCAGGACAGGAACACCGGGGAGCTGTTTTTT.

V usage is TRBV7-9 and J usage is TRBJ1-2; 7 bases agree with TRBD1. J was trimmed by 5 bases and V by 4 bases; bases with no gene match: 7. The length of the CDR3 is 14 residues. CDR1 and CDR2 (germline): SEHNR, FQNEAQ (reference sequence). CDR3 sequence: CASSSRDSKYGYTF. The CDR3, as DNA: TGTGCCAGCAGCTCTCGGGACAGTAAATATGGCTACACCTTC.

The rearrangement joins TRBV2 to TRBJ1-4; D remains unclear. The CDR3 covers 14 residues. The germline V gene encodes CDR1 SNHLY and CDR2 FYNNEI. V lost 4 bases and J 0 bases, leaving 6 bases between the germline ends. CDR3 in DNA: TGTGCCAGCAGTGTATATACAACTAATGAAAAACTGTTTTTT. Protein product: CASSVYTTNEKLFF.

This clone was counted once. The chain is built from TRBV2 and TRBJ1-5, with D tentatively TRBD1 (6 bases). The V gene's germline CDR1 is SNHLY and CDR2 FYNNEI. This CDR3 comprises 15 residues. Trimming cost V 3 bases and J 2 bases, with 11 bases left between them. CDR3 amino acids: CASSDRTVRNQPQHF. The CDR3 nucleotides read TGTGCCAGCAGTGACCGGACAGTCCGCAATCAGCCCCAGCATTTT.

The V gene is TRBV28, the J gene TRBJ2-1, with D possibly TRBD2 on 6 matching bases. CDR1 is MDHEN, CDR2 SYDVKM, per germline. Trimming pared 2 bases from V and 8 bases from J, leaving 16 bases between. The CDR3 totals 15 residues. The CDR3 region is CASSLAGSSTDEQFF. The CDR3 DNA reads TGTGCCAGCAGTTTAGCGGGGTCCTCCACCGATGAGCAGTTCTTC.

The chain joins TRBV19 to TRBJ2-1; 8 positions agree with TRBD1. J was trimmed by 4 bases and V by 5 bases; bases with no gene match: 4. In germline, CDR1 is LNHDA, CDR2 SQIVND (reference sequence). CDR3 length: 14 residues. DNA for the CDR3: TGTGCCAGTAGTCTCAACAGGGGGTACAATGAGCAGTTCTTC. Residues: CASSLNRGYNEQFF. The variable domain in full, completed from reference TRBV19 and TRBJ2-1, reads DGGITQSPKYLFRKEGQNVTLSCEQNLNHDAMYWYRQDPGQGLRLIYYSQIVNDFQKGDIAEGYSVSREKKESFPLTVTSAQKNPTAFYLCASSLNRGYNEQFFGPGTRLTVL.

V is TRBV19 and J is TRBJ1-1, with a possible D match to TRBD1 (5 bases). The germline CDR1 and CDR2 sequences are LNHDA and SQIVND (reference sequence). Trimming pared 7 bases from V and 1 base from J, leaving 10 bases between. The CDR3 sequence is 13 residues long. The CDR3: CASIDGGNTEAFF. The CDR3 coding sequence is TGTGCCAGTATAGACGGGGGGAACACTGAAGCTTTCTTT.

The CDR3 bases are TGTGCCAGCAGCCAGGTCCCCGGGGGGGCGACAGATACGCAGTATTTT. This sequence encodes CASSQVPGGATDTQYF. This rearrangement joins TRBV3-1 (or the pseudogene TRBV3-2) to TRBJ2-3, with 8 bases identical to TRBD2. With 3 bases clipped from V and 3 bases from J, the junction kept 8 bases outside the gene matches. From germline, CDR1 is LGHDT and CDR2 YNNKEL (reference sequence). The CDR3 is 16 amino acids.

Here the CDR3 DNA reads TGTGCCAGCAGTGGGGGACAGGGGGTCGCTGAAGCTTTCTTT. This translates into CASSGGQGVAEAFF. The V gene is TRBV2, the J gene TRBJ1-1, with TRBD1 identical over 11 bases. The trim removed 4 bases at V and 6 bases at J, leaving 4 bases unmatched. CDR3 length equals 14 residues. CDR1 SNHLY and CDR2 FYNNEI come from the germline V gene.

V and J are TRBV19 and TRBJ1-1, with TRBD1 as a possible D gene (5 bases). CDR1 is LNHDA, CDR2 SQIVND, per germline (reference sequence). The CDR3 is 13 residues long. V was trimmed by 4 bases and J by 2 bases, leaving 8 bases between them. DNA of the CDR3: TGTGCCAGTAGTAGCTGGGGCAACACTGAAGCTTTCTTT. It translates to CASSSWGNTEAFF.

This chain joins TRBV7-2 and TRBJ2-7, with 14 bases aligning to TRBD2. The CDR3 is made up of 16 amino acids. Germline-derived CDR1 and CDR2 are SGHTA and FQGNSA. The junction had 8 bases not matched to a gene; V was cut back by 5 bases and J by 5 bases. The CDR3, as DNA: TGTGCCAGCAGCATGCGACTAGCGGGGGGGCTAAACGAGCAGTACTTC. It is translated as CASSMRLAGGLNEQYF.

The chain joins TRBV7-2 to TRBJ1-5, with 8 positions matching TRBD1. The V gene's germline CDR1 is SGHTA and CDR2 FQGNSA. The CDR3 has 14 amino acids. V gave up 5 bases and J gave up 6 bases; unmatched junction bases: 6. The DNA of the CDR3 is TGTGCCAGCAGCATAAGACAGGGGACTCAGCCCCAGCATTTT. Translating gives CASSIRQGTQPQHF.

This clone was detected only once. This chain uses TRBV7-3 with TRBJ2-7, with D perhaps matching TRBD2 (6 bases). Germline assignment: CDR1 SGHTA and CDR2 FQGTGA. V dropped 2 bases and J dropped 0 bases, with 11 bases sitting between them. The CDR3 has 15 amino acids. The CDR3 loop reads CASSLGAGRSYEQYF. Here the CDR3 DNA reads TGTGCCAGCAGCTTAGGGGCGGGACGCTCCTACGAGCAGTACTTC.

The CDR3 DNA follows: TGCGCCAGCAGCCAAGATGGGGGACAGGGTGATCAGCCCCAGCATTTT. This codes for CASSQDGGQGDQPQHF. The chain employs TRBV4-1 and TRBJ1-5, with 9 positions matching TRBD1. CDR3 length equals 16 residues. Germline CDR1 reads MGHRA; CDR2 reads YSYEKL. Unmatched junction bases numbered 5, after V lost 0 bases and J lost 5 bases.

V usage is TRBV5-1 and J usage is TRBJ2-5; D is unresolved. The V end lost 2 bases, the J end lost 1 base, and 3 bases lay between the germline ends. CDR3 size: 12 residues. Germline V gene data show CDR1 as SGHRS and CDR2 as YFSETQ. CDR3 loop: CASSFRQETQYF. The CDR3 coding sequence is TGCGCCAGCAGCTTTCGCCAAGAGACCCAGTACTTC.

The chain couples TRBV27 to TRBJ2-3; 13 bases are a match to TRBD2. V lost 3 bases, J lost 2 bases, and 5 bases stayed unmatched. Germline CDR1 MNHEY, CDR2 SMNVEV (reference sequence). There are 17 residues in the CDR3. CDR3 in DNA: TGTGCCAGCAGTTTGTCGGGACTAGCGGGGCTCACAGATACGCAGTATTTT. It encodes CASSLSGLAGLTDTQYF.

The chain employs TRBV18 and TRBJ1-5; no clear D gene. In germline, CDR1 is KGHSH, CDR2 LQKENI. The V and J ends lost 1 base and 7 bases respectively, with 14 bases between them. The CDR3 has 15 residues. CDR3 nucleotides: TGTGCCAGCTCACCACAGTCGGGGTCGGACCAGCCCCAGCATTTT. This codes for CASSPQSGSDQPQHF.